The 27 T cell receptor beta chains given below trace back to one sample, sequenced in a study of OX40 agonist ivuxolimab in advanced cancers. Produced via immunoSEQ multiplex PCR; TCRdb's table is partial and in-frame only. The table records more than 40,000 clones, around 77% of them present only once. This specimen consisted of CD4+ or CD8+ T cells sorted from blood, obtained in a trial of the OX40 agonist ivuxolimab. The receptors were sampled from an adult with an advanced solid tumor such as melanoma, head and neck, liver or kidney cancer.

The chain carries TRBV4-1 and TRBJ1-4; no reliable D call. V lost 6 bases, J lost 8 bases, and 10 bases lay in between. The CDR3 length is 12 residues. In germline, CDR1 is MGHRA, CDR2 YSYEKL. The CDR3 DNA reads TGCGCCAGCAGTTCGATGGTAGAAAAACTGTTTTTT. This encodes CASSSMVEKLFF.

This chain uses TRBV28 with TRBJ2-1, with TRBD1 matching 10 bases. J was trimmed by 1 base and V by 6 bases; bases with no gene match: 6. This CDR3 spans 16 amino acids. Germline CDR1 is MDHEN and CDR2 is SYDVKM. The CDR3 loop reads CASSPRQGASYNEQFF. The CDR3 DNA is TGTGCCAGCAGCCCTAGACAGGGGGCTTCCTACAATGAGCAGTTCTTC.

The chain employs TRBV5-1 and TRBJ1-4; D gene ambiguous. The CDR3 runs to 14 residues. Germline assignment: CDR1 SGHRS and CDR2 YFSETQ. Between the trimmed V and J ends, which lost 1 base and 6 bases, there was a span of 10 bases. The CDR3 protein is CASSLRATDEKLFF. The CDR3 DNA is TGCGCCAGCAGCTTGCGGGCAACCGATGAAAAACTGTTTTTT. The full variable domain, in which reference TRBV5-1 and TRBJ1-4 provide the parts outside the CDR3, is KAGVTQTPRYLIKTRGQQVTLSCSPISGHRSVSWYQQTPGQGLQFLFEYFSETQRNKGNFPGRFSGRQFSNSRSEMNVSTLELGDSALYLCASSLRATDEKLFFGSGTQLSVL.

The V gene is TRBV7-6, the J gene TRBJ2-1, with D possibly being TRBD2 (6 bases). Germline CDR1 and CDR2: SGHVS and FNYEAQ. With 1 base removed from V and 5 bases from J, the gap between germline ends came to 12 bases. The CDR3 runs to 15 residues. CDR3 sequence reads: CASSLGTTRNNEQFF. CDR3 bases: TGTGCCAGCAGCTTAGGGACTACCAGAAACAATGAGCAGTTCTTC. Drawing the rest from reference TRBV7-6 and TRBJ2-1, the complete variable domain is GAGVSQSPRYKVTKRGQDVALRCDPISGHVSLYWYRQALGQGPEFLTYFNYEAQQDKSGLPNDRFSAERPEGSISTLTIQRTEQRDSAMYRCASSLGTTRNNEQFFGPGTRLTVL.

The chain employs TRBV6-5 and TRBJ2-3; unclear D gene. The V gene lost 6 bases and the J gene lost 3 bases, with 7 bases spanning the gap. CDR1 and CDR2 (germline): MNHEY, SVGAGI. The CDR3 has 12 amino acids. CDR3 DNA sequence: TGTGCCAGCAGCCAGGAGACAGATACGCAGTATTTT. This gives the protein CASSQETDTQYF.

The genes are TRBV15 and TRBJ2-3; 13 nucleotides agree with TRBD2. The V segment lost 4 bases and the J segment 0 bases; nucleotides outside the gene matches: 7. Germline V CDR1 and CDR2: LNHNV, YYDKDF (reference sequence). This CDR3 has 18 amino acids. CDR3 in amino acids: CATSITRTSGSSTDTQYF. The CDR3 DNA follows: TGTGCCACCAGCATTACTCGGACTAGCGGGAGTAGCACAGATACGCAGTATTTT.

V gene TRBV28 combines with J gene TRBJ1-5; D gene uncertain. The CDR3 spans 17 residues. The V end was cut by 6 bases, the J end by 0 bases, with 18 bases between. The germline V gene encodes CDR1 MDHEN and CDR2 SYDVKM. The CDR3 spells CASRAPRGKNSNQPQHF. CDR3 DNA: TGTGCCAGCAGGGCCCCGCGGGGAAAAAATAGCAATCAGCCCCAGCATTTT.

J is TRBJ1-2 and V is TRBV4-1; no reliable D call. Germline V lookup: CDR1 MGHRA, CDR2 YSYEKL. Trimming removed 0 bases at V and 6 bases at J, with 14 bases between. The CDR3 runs to 15 residues. The CDR3 region is CASSQDRGRSNGYTF. The CDR3 DNA follows: TGCGCCAGCAGCCAAGACCGCGGGAGGAGTAATGGCTACACCTTC.

The rearrangement links TRBV5-1 to TRBJ1-2; D is unclear. Trimming took off 4 bases at V and 0 bases at J, with 7 bases between the two ends. Germline loops: CDR1 SGHRS, CDR2 YFSETQ. The CDR3 consists of 13 residues. The CDR3 bases are TGCGCCAGCAGCCTCCAAGCTAACTATGGCTACACCTTC. Encoded protein: CASSLQANYGYTF.

This clone was seen once. The chain is built from TRBV6-6 and TRBJ2-1; 16 bases are shared with TRBD2. The CDR3 extends over 15 amino acids. Germline V CDR1 and CDR2: MNHNY, SVGAGI (reference sequence). Trimming removed 6 bases from V and 14 bases from J; junction bases left unmatched: 10. The CDR3 coding sequence is TGTGCCAGCAGACTCGGGACTAGCGGGAGGGCCGGGGAGTTCTTC. This translates into CASRLGTSGRAGEFF.

V and J are TRBV7-9 and TRBJ2-1, with TRBD2 matching 12 bases. CDR3 size: 18 residues. Trimming at V came to 3 bases and at J to 6 bases, leaving 12 bases not matched to a gene. Germline CDR1 SEHNR, CDR2 FQNEAQ (reference sequence). The CDR3 DNA reads TGTGCCAGCAGCTTCCCGACTAGCGGGAGACCGGTGGGCAATGAGCAGTTCTTC. Translating it yields CASSFPTSGRPVGNEQFF.

CDR3 coding DNA: TGCGCCAGCAGCCAAGAAAATCCCGGGACAGGTATTGAAGCTTTCTTT. Translation: CASSQENPGTGIEAFF. The chain couples TRBV4-1 to TRBJ1-1, with TRBD1 matching 8 bases. V lost 0 bases, J lost 7 bases, and 10 bases stayed unmatched. CDR3 length: 16 amino acids. Per the germline V gene, CDR1 is MGHRA and CDR2 is YSYEKL.

This clone was observed a handful of times. The DNA for the CDR3 is TGTGCCAGCTCACCAGTAGCGCTAGCGGGTACCAATGAGCAGTTCTTC. Amino acid sequence: CASSPVALAGTNEQFF. The chain has TRBV18 and TRBJ2-1, with TRBD2 matching over 8 bases. Germline V gene sequence: CDR1 KGHSH, CDR2 LQKENI. V was pared by 2 bases and J by 6 bases, with 9 bases of the junction left unmatched. The CDR3 is 16 residues long.

The V call is TRBV7-2, the J call TRBJ2-3; TRBD1 might be the D (5 bases). The CDR3 is 12 amino acids. Trimming took 5 bases from V and 4 from J, leaving 7 bases between them. Germline lookup yields CDR1 SGHTA and CDR2 FQGNSA. This chain's CDR3 is CASSPRADTQYF. The CDR3 region has the DNA TGTGCCAGCAGCCCCAGGGCAGATACGCAGTATTTT.

This clone has only a few counts. V and J are TRBV7-9 and TRBJ2-3; D is perhaps TRBD1 or TRBD2 (5 bases each). Trimming took off 0 bases at V and 4 bases at J, with 11 bases between the two ends. Per germline, CDR1 SEHNR and CDR2 FQNEAQ (reference sequence). The CDR3 is 15 residues long. This CDR3 reads CASSLAAGTADTQYF. The DNA of the CDR3 is TGTGCCAGCAGCTTAGCAGCAGGGACGGCAGATACGCAGTATTTT.

The chain combines TRBV10-2 with TRBJ1-5; 9 bases match TRBD1. The CDR3 consists of 14 residues. The trim removed 5 bases at V and 6 bases at J, leaving 5 bases unmatched. Per the germline V gene, CDR1 is WSHSY and CDR2 is SAAADI. CDR3 amino acids: CASSRQGQGQPQHF. Written as DNA, the CDR3 is TGCGCCAGCAGTAGACAGGGACAGGGTCAGCCCCAGCATTTT.

The rearrangement joins TRBV5-1 to TRBJ2-5; TRBD1 is a possible D gene (6 bases). V lost 1 base and J 5 bases, leaving 12 bases between the germline ends. This CDR3 comprises 14 residues. The germline V gene has CDR1 SGHRS and CDR2 YFSETQ. CDR3 protein: CASSLYGGVETQYF. The DNA for the CDR3 is TGCGCCAGCAGCTTGTATGGGGGCGTCGAGACCCAGTACTTC.

The gene calls are TRBV6-5 and TRBJ1-5; D is unclear. V was shortened by 0 bases and J by 0 bases, with 3 bases between the two germline ends. The CDR3 has 14 amino acids. CDR1 MNHEY and CDR2 SVGAGI come from the germline V gene. The CDR3 bases are TGTGCCAGCAGTTACTCGAATAGCAATCAGCCCCAGCATTTT. Its translation is CASSYSNSNQPQHF.

This clone was found many times. This chain connects TRBV2 to TRBJ2-6; D might be TRBD2 (6 bases). V gave up 4 bases and J gave up 3 bases, with 10 bases separating them. The CDR3 extends over 15 amino acids. CDR1 is SNHLY and CDR2 is FYNNEI in the germline V gene. The CDR3 protein is CASSVEGLGANVLTF. CDR3 in DNA: TGTGCCAGCAGTGTTGAGGGACTTGGGGCCAACGTCCTGACTTTC. Full variable domain (outside the CDR3, taken from reference TRBV2 and TRBJ2-6): EPEVTQTPSHQVTQMGQEVILRCVPISNHLYFYWYRQILGQKVEFLVSFYNNEISEKSEIFDDQFSVERPDGSNFTLKIRSTKLEDSAMYFCASSVEGLGANVLTFGAGSRLTVL.

Comments on this clone: The CDR3 end shows no conserved phenylalanine or tryptophan, and so a read error is likely. The DNA is omitted, as the CDR3 cannot be located on it reliably, and the CDR3 follows TCRdb's listing. The chain uses TRBV28 and TRBJ2-7. Germline V gene sequence: CDR1 MDHEN, CDR2 SYDVKM. The CDR3 adds up to 12 amino acids, both ends counted. This CDR3 reads CASSYSLGPHRE.

This clone was observed a single time. The chain has TRBV19 and TRBJ1-2, with 10 bases lining up with TRBD1. After removal of 4 bases from V and 4 bases from J, the junction contained 6 bases not matched to a gene. The CDR3 length is 15 residues. Germline V gene data show CDR1 as LNHDA and CDR2 as SQIVND (reference sequence). The CDR3 spells CASSTTGGEGYGYTF. In nucleotides, the CDR3 is TGTGCCAGTAGTACGACAGGGGGCGAGGGCTATGGCTACACCTTC.

The V call is TRBV28, the J call TRBJ2-1, with 7 bases matching TRBD2. The V gene's germline CDR1 is MDHEN and CDR2 SYDVKM. Unmatched junction bases numbered 8, after V lost 3 bases and J lost 3 bases. The CDR3 has 16 residues. The CDR3 DNA is TGTGCCAGCAGTTTCCGTAGACTAGCCCTCTACAATGAGCAGTTCTTC. Residues: CASSFRRLALYNEQFF. The complete variable domain, with remaining parts taken from reference TRBV28 and TRBJ2-1, reads DVKVTQSSRYLVKRTGEKVFLECVQDMDHENMFWYRQDPGLGLRLIYFSYDVKMKEKGDIPEGYSVSREKKERFSLILESASTNQTSMYLCASSFRRLALYNEQFFGPGTRLTVL.

V gene TRBV4-2 combines with J gene TRBJ2-1, with 7 bases aligning to TRBD2. Per germline, CDR1 LGHNA and CDR2 YNFKEQ. V lost 6 bases to trimming and J lost 4 bases; unmatched junction nucleotides: 9. This CDR3 is 15 amino acids long. The CDR3 coding sequence is TGTGCCAGCAGTAGTGGCGGGAGTAGATACAATGAGCAGTTCTTC. Amino acids: CASSSGGSRYNEQFF.

This chain uses TRBV28 with TRBJ2-1; 12 nucleotides agree with TRBD2. Germline V lookup: CDR1 MDHEN, CDR2 SYDVKM. V was clipped by 6 bases and J by 8 bases; unmatched bases: 11. The CDR3 is 16 amino acids. The CDR3 region has the DNA TGTGCCAGCAGCTCAGGACTAGCGGGAATGAGGGATGAGCAGTTCTTC. This gives the protein CASSSGLAGMRDEQFF.

The sample holds a few counts of this clone. The J gene is TRBJ2-5, the V gene TRBV5-1; TRBD2 aligns across 8 bases. CDR3 length equals 15 residues. Germline loops: CDR1 SGHRS, CDR2 YFSETQ. Trimming took 4 bases from V and 5 from J; bases not matched to a gene: 10. In DNA, the CDR3 is TGCGCCAGCAGCCCATCGGCGGGAGGCTGGGAGACCCAGTACTTC. Its translation is CASSPSAGGWETQYF.

This clone was seen only a few times. V usage is TRBV28 and J usage is TRBJ1-2, with 8 positions matching TRBD1. The CDR3 has 12 residues. J gave up 4 bases and V 8 bases, and 3 bases lay outside the gene matches. Germline V gives CDR1 MDHEN, CDR2 SYDVKM. CDR3 residues: CASETGAYGYTF. CDR3 nucleotide sequence: TGTGCCAGCGAGACAGGGGCCTATGGCTACACCTTC.

V and J are TRBV6-1 and TRBJ2-7; no clear D gene. The germline gives CDR1 MNHNS, CDR2 SASEGT. The length of the CDR3 is 14 residues. V gave up 6 bases and J gave up 3 bases, with 15 bases separating them. The CDR3 loop is CASSFLSGVYEQYF. For the CDR3, the DNA is TGTGCCAGCAGCTTCCTTTCGGGTGTCTACGAGCAGTACTTC.